A single sample gave rise to the 6 T cell receptor beta chains below, sequenced in a study of brain T cells in children with intractable seizures. The assay was immunoSEQ multiplex PCR, and TCRdb's table has in-frame clones only and misses some. The data contain approximately 77,000 clones, about 93% of them seen just once; the ten biggest clones take up less than 2%. Sequenced here: peripheral blood, sampled at surgery. These receptors all stem from a boy under two years old with tuberous sclerosis and intractable seizures.

The rearrangement links TRBV30 to TRBJ1-4, with 9 bases matching TRBD1. J lost 4 bases, V lost 3 bases, and 6 bases had no gene match. This CDR3 spans 15 amino acids. The germline V gene encodes CDR1 GTSNPN and CDR2 SVGIG (reference sequence). CDR3 in DNA: TGTGCCTGGAGAGGTTGGGGACAGGGTAATGAAAAACTGTTTTTT. It encodes CAWRGWGQGNEKLFF.

V is TRBV28 and J is TRBJ2-7; 11 bases are a match to TRBD2. With V trimmed by 5 bases and J by 3 bases, 6 bases remained unmatched. The length of the CDR3 is 15 residues. The V gene's germline CDR1 is MDHEN and CDR2 SYDVKM. CDR3 sequence reads: CASSVGLAGIYEQYF. CDR3 bases: TGTGCCAGCAGTGTTGGACTAGCGGGTATCTACGAGCAGTACTTC. Together with reference TRBV28 and TRBJ2-7, the CDR3 gives the full variable domain: DVKVTQSSRYLVKRTGEKVFLECVQDMDHENMFWYRQDPGLGLRLIYFSYDVKMKEKGDIPEGYSVSREKKERFSLILESASTNQTSMYLCASSVGLAGIYEQYFGPGTRLTVT.

J is TRBJ1-1 and V is TRBV7-9; 8 bases are shared with TRBD1. This CDR3 region has 15 residues. Looked up from germline, CDR1 is SEHNR and CDR2 is FQNEAQ (reference sequence). Unmatched junction bases numbered 8, after V lost 4 bases and J lost 4 bases. The CDR3 loop is CASSYTTTGGTEAFF. The CDR3 coding sequence is TGTGCCAGCAGCTATACCACCACAGGGGGCACTGAAGCTTTCTTT.

The chain employs TRBV14 and TRBJ2-6; 8 bases are a match to TRBD1. The germline gives CDR1 SGHDN, CDR2 FVKESK. V was clipped by 4 bases and J by 0 bases; unmatched bases: 5. CDR3 length equals 17 residues. The CDR3 DNA is TGTGCCAGCAGCCCGGGACAGGCATACTCTGGGGCCAACGTCCTGACTTTC. It specifies CASSPGQAYSGANVLTF.

The CDR3 reads CASSYPLGELFF. The CDR3 bases are TGTGCCAGCAGTTATCCCTTAGGGGAGCTGTTTTTT. V is TRBV6-5 and J is TRBJ2-2, with unresolved D. This CDR3 has 12 residues. V lost 3 bases and J lost 8, with 7 bases in between. CDR1 is MNHEY and CDR2 is SVGAGI in the germline V gene.

V gene TRBV11-2 combines with J gene TRBJ2-7; 7 positions match TRBD2. The CDR3 sequence is 14 residues long. Germline V lookup: CDR1 SGHAT, CDR2 FQNNGV. Losses at the gene ends were 7 bases for V and 6 bases for J; bases not matched to a gene: 12. CDR3: CASTPVRGGFEQYF. In nucleotides, the CDR3 is TGTGCCAGCACCCCCGTTCGGGGAGGGTTCGAGCAGTACTTC.